This is a list of T cell receptor beta chains from one sample in a study of PD-1 blockade in classical Hodgkin lymphoma. Sequenced by immunoSEQ multiplex PCR; TCRdb stores in-frame clones only, minus some. The repertoire includes fewer than 35,000 clones, under 95% of them detected once, and 2% to 2.5% sits in the top ten. Material: peripheral blood mononuclear cells (PBMCs). All receptors come from a human donor with classical Hodgkin lymphoma. Both conserved end residues are part of each CDR3. A D gene is named only where the DNA matches it firmly. Clone size appears in some rows only: once, few, many, or a class for an expanded clone.

clone_size	d_call	j_call	v_call	cdr3_nt	cdr3_aa
-	TRBD1	TRBJ2-5	TRBV10-1	TGCGCCAGCAGCGGCTGGACAGGCCAAGAGACCCAGTACTTC	CASSGWTGQETQYF
-	TRBD1	TRBJ2-7	TRBV5-1	TGCGCCAGCAGGGCCAAACAGGGGACCTACGAGCAGTACTTC	CASRAKQGTYEQYF
-	-	TRBJ2-5	TRBV7-9	TGTGCCAGCAGCCAGTACCAAGAGACCCAGTACTTC	CASSQYQETQYF
-	-	TRBJ2-7	TRBV5-4	TGTGCCAGCAGCCCCGGGACTGCAAAATCCTACGAGCAGTACTTC	CASSPGTAKSYEQYF
-	-	TRBJ1-5	TRBV6-1	TGTGCCAGCAGTGAAGGCGGCGTGGATCAGCCCCAGCATTTT	CASSEGGVDQPQHF
-	TRBD1	TRBJ2-5	TRBV5-6	TGTGCCAGCAGCTTGGGCGGACAGGAAGAGACCCAGTACTTC	CASSLGGQEETQYF
once	-	TRBJ1-4	TRBV7-9	TGTGCCAGCAGCCCCCAGGTCGATCTTAATGAAAAACTGTTTTTT	CASSPQVDLNEKLFF
-	TRBD1	TRBJ1-1	TRBV6-5	TGTGCCAGCAGTTTCGACAGGGCCGGGAACACTGAAGCTTTCTTT	CASSFDRAGNTEAFF
-	TRBD1	TRBJ1-1	TRBV19	TGTGCCAGTAGTATGGACAGGGGTACTGAAGCTTTCTTT	CASSMDRGTEAFF
-	TRBD2	TRBJ2-3	TRBV29-1	TGCAGCGTTGAAGATGGGCGGGGGGGCGCAGATACGCAGTATTTT	CSVEDGRGGADTQYF
-	-	TRBJ1-6	TRBV5-4	TGTGCCAGCACCCCGCACAGGGAGACTTCACCCCTCCACTTT	CASTPHRETSPLHF
-	TRBD2	TRBJ2-1	TRBV14	TGTGCCAGCAGCCAAGGGTCGGCTAGCGGGGCCTACAATGAGCAGTTCTTC	CASSQGSASGAYNEQFF
-	TRBD2	TRBJ2-2	TRBV19	TGTGCCAGTAGTATAAGCGGGACCACCGGGGAGCTGTTTTTT	CASSISGTTGELFF
-	-	TRBJ2-7	TRBV28	TGTGCCAGCAGTTTTGGTCGGCGGGATCGCCCAAGCTCCTACGAGCAGTACTTC	CASSFGRRDRPSSYEQYF
once	TRBD2	TRBJ2-5	TRBV5-6	TGTGCCAGCAGCTGGAAGCGGGGACTTGACCAAGAGACCCAGTACTTC	CASSWKRGLDQETQYF
-	-	TRBJ1-2	TRBV5-4	TGTGCCAGCAGCAACAGGCATAACTATGGCTACACCTTC	CASSNRHNYGYTF
-	-	TRBJ2-1	TRBV5-6	TGTGCCAGCAGCTTGGAAGAATACTCATACAATGAGCAGTTCTTC	CASSLEEYSYNEQFF
-	-	TRBJ1-3	TRBV7-9	TGTGCCAGCAGTGCGATCTGGGGCTCTGGAAACACCATATATTTT	CASSAIWGSGNTIYF
-	-	TRBJ2-3	TRBV10-3	TGTGCCATCAGTGACCGACAGGGCACAGATACGCAGTATTTT	CAISDRQGTDTQYF
-	TRBD1	TRBJ2-1	TRBV10-3	TGTGCCATCAAGTCGGGACAGCAGAATGAGCAGTTCTTC	CAIKSGQQNEQFF
-	-	TRBJ1-1	TRBV27	TGTGCCAGCAGTCGCCTCGGGTTCACTGAAGCTTTCTTT	CASSRLGFTEAFF
-	-	TRBJ2-2	TRBV10-2	TGCGCCAGCCTGAGGGAATCGAACACCGGGGAGCTGTTTTTT	CASLRESNTGELFF
-	TRBD1	TRBJ2-7	TRBV6-1	TGTGCCGGCTCACAGGGGGCGGTTCACGAGCAGTACTTC	CAGSQGAVHEQYF
-	-	TRBJ2-5	TRBV7-2	TGTGCCAGCAGCTTAGATATCAGCCCGGCGGGGAACCAGTACTTC	CASSLDISPAGNQYF
-	-	TRBJ1-1	TRBV20-1	TGCAGTGCTAGTTACGTAGCTGAAGCTTTCTTT	CSASYVAEAFF
-	TRBD2	TRBJ2-7	TRBV28	TGTGCCAGCAGTCGCGGGGGATACCGGGGCCACTACGAGCAGTACTTC	CASSRGGYRGHYEQYF
-	TRBD2	TRBJ2-1	TRBV30	TGTGCCTGGAGGGAAGGGACTAGCGGGGGATACAATGAGCAGTTCTTC	CAWREGTSGGYNEQFF
-	TRBD2	TRBJ2-5	TRBV4-2	TGTGCCAGCAGCAAAATGACTAGCGGGGGGGAAGAGACCCAGTACTTC	CASSKMTSGGEETQYF
few	-	TRBJ1-4	TRBV7-9	TGTGCCAGCAGCTTAGTTATCGAAAAACTGTTTTTT	CASSLVIEKLFF
-	-	TRBJ2-7	TRBV4-3	TGCGCCAGCTCTCAGGAGGACAAATCCTACGAGCAGTACTTC	CASSQEDKSYEQYF
few	-	TRBJ1-2	TRBV4-1	TGCGCCAGCAGCCAAGATCCAAGGGGCCATGGCTACACCTTC	CASSQDPRGHGYTF
-	TRBD1	TRBJ2-7	TRBV11-2	TGTGCCAGCAGCCTGACAGGGGGAGATATCTACGAGCAGTACTTC	CASSLTGGDIYEQYF
-	TRBD2	TRBJ2-5	TRBV6-1	TGTGCCAGCAGTGTATCGCCATTTGGTAGCGGGAGTACCAAGACCCAGTACTTC	CASSVSPFGSGSTKTQYF
-	TRBD2	TRBJ2-1	TRBV6-1	TGTGCCAGCAGGGCCGGGACTAGCGGTGGTGGGCAGTTCTTC	CASRAGTSGGGQFF
once	-	TRBJ2-1	TRBV5-4	TGTGCCAGCAGCTTGGTTAGAGACAATGAGCAGTTCTTC	CASSLVRDNEQFF
-	TRBD2	TRBJ2-1	TRBV9	TGTGCCAGCAGCGTAGTCAGCGGGGGGGCAAGTGAGCAGTTCTTC	CASSVVSGGASEQFF
-	-	TRBJ1-3	TRBV4-1	TGCGCCAGCAGCCGACCTGGGGGCTCTGGAAACACCATATATTTT	CASSRPGGSGNTIYF
-	-	TRBJ2-7	TRBV10-3	TGTGCCATCAGTGAGTCATACGGGGTCAAGGACGAGCAGTACTTC	CAISESYGVKDEQYF
-	TRBD2	TRBJ2-2	TRBV27	TGTGCCAGCAGCCCCGATGGGTTGGCGGGAGCCGGGGAGCTGTTTTTT	CASSPDGLAGAGELFF
few	-	TRBJ2-7	TRBV27	TGTGCCAGCAGCCCACTCCTCCGGTACGAGCAGTACTTC	CASSPLLRYEQYF
-	-	TRBJ2-1	TRBV11-1	TGTGCCAGCAGCTCCGGCGGGGCGGCAAGCTCCTACAATGAGCAGTTCTTC	CASSSGGAASSYNEQFF
once	TRBD1	TRBJ2-1	TRBV2	TGTGCCAGCAGTGAGGGTCCAGGGGGTCTCAATGAGCAGTTCTTC	CASSEGPGGLNEQFF
-	-	TRBJ1-1	TRBV7-9	TGTGCCAGCAGCCTTGACACTGAAGCTTTCTTT	CASSLDTEAFF
-	-	TRBJ1-5	TRBV6-5	TGTGCCAGCAGTTACCAGCGAGGGGTACAGCCCCAGCATTTT	CASSYQRGVQPQHF
once	TRBD2	TRBJ2-7	TRBV5-4	TGTGCCAGCAGCGAGTCTAGCGGGATACACTACGAGCAGTACTTC	CASSESSGIHYEQYF
-	TRBD1	TRBJ2-1	TRBV5-6	TGTGCCAGCAGCTGGACAGGGTCTAAGGAGTTCTTC	CASSWTGSKEFF
-	-	TRBJ1-1	TRBV4-1	TGCGCCAGCAGCCAATATACTGAAGCTTTCTTT	CASSQYTEAFF
-	TRBD2	TRBJ2-3	TRBV5-4	TGTGCCAGCAGCCAGGGACTAGCGGGAGCGGGCACAGATACGCAGTATTTT	CASSQGLAGAGTDTQYF
once	-	TRBJ2-5	TRBV7-2	TGTGCCAGCAGCTTAGAGGGGGGAGAGACCCAGTACTTC	CASSLEGGETQYF
once	TRBD1	TRBJ1-2	TRBV7-2	TGTGCCAGCAGCTTAGATGGAGGGGGCGTTGGAGGCTACACCTTC	CASSLDGGGVGGYTF
-	TRBD1	TRBJ2-3	TRBV11-1	TGTGCCAGCAGCTTCAATGACAGGACAGGGAGGTTGGATACGCAGTATTTT	CASSFNDRTGRLDTQYF
-	-	TRBJ1-1	TRBV6-5	TGTGCCAGCAGTTACGGCAGGGTCCCTGAAGCTTTCTTT	CASSYGRVPEAFF
-	-	TRBJ1-1	TRBV28	TGTGCCAGCAGTTTTCGTACTGAAGCTTTCTTT	CASSFRTEAFF
-	-	TRBJ1-3	TRBV5-4	TGTGCCAGCAGCTTGGGCACCCCTGGAAACACCATATATTTT	CASSLGTPGNTIYF
-	-	TRBJ2-7	TRBV6-5	TGTGCCAGCAGTTCGACCTACGAGCAGTACTTC	CASSSTYEQYF
-	-	TRBJ1-2	TRBV7-2	TGTGCCAGCAGCTTATTTAGGCAGACAAACTATGGCTACACCTTC	CASSLFRQTNYGYTF
few	-	TRBJ1-5	TRBV28	TGTGCCAGCAGTCTACAGGGTGATCAGCCCCAGCATTTT	CASSLQGDQPQHF
-	-	TRBJ2-7	TRBV7-2	TGTGCCAGCAGCCACGAAGGGGGGATCTCCTACGAGCAGTACTTC	CASSHEGGISYEQYF